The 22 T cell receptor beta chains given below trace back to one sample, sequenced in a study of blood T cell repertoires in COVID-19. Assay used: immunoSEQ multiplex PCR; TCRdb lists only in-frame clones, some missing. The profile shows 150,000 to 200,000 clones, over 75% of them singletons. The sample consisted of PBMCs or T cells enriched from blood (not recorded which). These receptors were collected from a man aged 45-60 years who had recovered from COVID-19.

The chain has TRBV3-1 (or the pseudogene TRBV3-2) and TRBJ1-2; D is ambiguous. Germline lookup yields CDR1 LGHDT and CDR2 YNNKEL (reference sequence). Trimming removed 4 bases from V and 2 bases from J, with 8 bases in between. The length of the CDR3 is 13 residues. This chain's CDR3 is CASSPMRNYGYTF. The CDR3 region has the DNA TGTGCCAGCAGCCCCATGCGGAACTATGGCTACACCTTC.

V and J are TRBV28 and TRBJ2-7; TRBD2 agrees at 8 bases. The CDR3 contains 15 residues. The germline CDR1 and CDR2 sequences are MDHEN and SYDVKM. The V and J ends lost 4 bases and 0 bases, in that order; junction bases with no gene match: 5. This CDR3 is CASSSSSGLSYEQYF. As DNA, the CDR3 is TGTGCCAGCAGTTCCTCTAGCGGGCTCTCCTACGAGCAGTACTTC.

DNA of the CDR3: TGTGCCAGCAGTTTAAGGGGGCCCGGTCTAGGCTACACCTTC. Protein product: CASSLRGPGLGYTF. This rearrangement joins TRBV28 to TRBJ1-2; 7 bases match TRBD1. The CDR3 covers 14 residues. J gave up 8 bases and V 2 bases, and 8 bases lay outside the gene matches. Germline values: CDR1 MDHEN, CDR2 SYDVKM.

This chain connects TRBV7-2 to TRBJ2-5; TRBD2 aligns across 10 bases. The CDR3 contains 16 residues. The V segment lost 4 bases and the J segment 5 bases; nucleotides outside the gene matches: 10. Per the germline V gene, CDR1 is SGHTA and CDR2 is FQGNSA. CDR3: CASSYDPLAGGETQYF. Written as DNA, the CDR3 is TGTGCCAGCAGCTACGATCCTTTAGCGGGGGGTGAGACCCAGTACTTC.

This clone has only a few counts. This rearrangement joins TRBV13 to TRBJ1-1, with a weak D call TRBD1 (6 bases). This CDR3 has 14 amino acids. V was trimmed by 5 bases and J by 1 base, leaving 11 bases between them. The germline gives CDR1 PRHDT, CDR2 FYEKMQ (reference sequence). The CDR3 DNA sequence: TGTGCCAGCAGCCCGGGACATCCGAACACTGAAGCTTTCTTT. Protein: CASSPGHPNTEAFF.

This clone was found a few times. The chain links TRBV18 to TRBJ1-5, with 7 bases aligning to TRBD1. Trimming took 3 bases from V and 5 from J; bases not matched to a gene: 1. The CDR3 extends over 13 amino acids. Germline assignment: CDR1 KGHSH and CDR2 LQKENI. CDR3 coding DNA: TGTGCCAGCTCACCTACAGGGGATCAGCCCCAGCATTTT. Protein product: CASSPTGDQPQHF.

As DNA, the CDR3 is TGTGCCAGCAGTGAAGCAGGGGGGACAGTCCGATATGGCTACACCTTC. This gives the protein CASSEAGGTVRYGYTF. V usage is TRBV6-1 and J usage is TRBJ1-2; TRBD1 matches at 7 bases. The germline V gene has CDR1 MNHNS and CDR2 SASEGT. This CDR3 spans 16 amino acids. J lost 5 bases, V lost 0 bases, and 9 bases had no gene match.

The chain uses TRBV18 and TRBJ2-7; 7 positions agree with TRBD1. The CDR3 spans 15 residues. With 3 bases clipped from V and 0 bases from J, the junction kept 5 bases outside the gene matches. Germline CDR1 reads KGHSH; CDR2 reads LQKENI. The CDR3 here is CASSPGQVVSYEQYF. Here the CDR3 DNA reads TGTGCCAGCTCACCCGGACAGGTCGTCTCCTACGAGCAGTACTTC.

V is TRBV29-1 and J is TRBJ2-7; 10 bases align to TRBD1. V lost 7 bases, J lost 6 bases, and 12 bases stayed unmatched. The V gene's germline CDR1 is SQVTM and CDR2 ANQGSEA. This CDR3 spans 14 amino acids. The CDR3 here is CSARAGTGVPEQYF. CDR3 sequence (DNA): TGCAGCGCAAGGGCGGGGACAGGGGTCCCCGAGCAGTACTTC.

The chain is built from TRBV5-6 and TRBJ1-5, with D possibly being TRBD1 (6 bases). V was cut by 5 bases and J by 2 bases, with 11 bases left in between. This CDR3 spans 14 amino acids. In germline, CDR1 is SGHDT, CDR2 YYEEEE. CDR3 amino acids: CASSLRQGNQPQHF. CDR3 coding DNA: TGTGCCAGCAGTCTCAGACAGGGCAATCAGCCCCAGCATTTT.

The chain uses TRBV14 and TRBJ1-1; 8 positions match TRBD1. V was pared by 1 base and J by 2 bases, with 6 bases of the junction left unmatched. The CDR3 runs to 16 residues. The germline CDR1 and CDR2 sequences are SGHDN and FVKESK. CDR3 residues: CASSQVQGAGNTEAFF. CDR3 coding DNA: TGTGCCAGCAGCCAAGTCCAGGGGGCGGGTAACACTGAAGCTTTCTTT.

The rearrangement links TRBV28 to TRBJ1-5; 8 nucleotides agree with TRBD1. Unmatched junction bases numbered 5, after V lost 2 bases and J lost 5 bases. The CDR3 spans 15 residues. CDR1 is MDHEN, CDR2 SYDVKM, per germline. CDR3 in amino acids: CASSLVVTGDQPQHF. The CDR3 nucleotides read TGTGCCAGCAGTTTAGTAGTGACAGGGGATCAGCCCCAGCATTTT.

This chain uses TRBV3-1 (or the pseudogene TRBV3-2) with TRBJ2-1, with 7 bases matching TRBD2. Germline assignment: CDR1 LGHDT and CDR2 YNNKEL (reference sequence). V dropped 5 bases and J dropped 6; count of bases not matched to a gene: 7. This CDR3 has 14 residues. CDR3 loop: CASSLRTSRNEQFF. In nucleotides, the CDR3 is TGTGCCAGCAGCTTAAGGACTAGTCGCAATGAGCAGTTCTTC.

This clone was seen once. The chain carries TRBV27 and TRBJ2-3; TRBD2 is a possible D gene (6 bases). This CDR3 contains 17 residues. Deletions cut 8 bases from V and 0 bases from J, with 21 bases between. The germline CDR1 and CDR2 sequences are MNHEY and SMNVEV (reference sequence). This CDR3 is CASGSSGDPLSTDTQYF. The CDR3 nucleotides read TGTGCCAGCGGGTCTTCGGGAGATCCCCTAAGCACAGATACGCAGTATTTT.

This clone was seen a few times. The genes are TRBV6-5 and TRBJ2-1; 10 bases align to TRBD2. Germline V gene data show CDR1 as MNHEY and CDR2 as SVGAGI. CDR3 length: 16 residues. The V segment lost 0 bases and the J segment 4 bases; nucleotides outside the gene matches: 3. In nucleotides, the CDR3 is TGTGCCAGCAGTTACTCGCCACTAGCGGGGTACAATGAGCAGTTCTTC. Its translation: CASSYSPLAGYNEQFF.

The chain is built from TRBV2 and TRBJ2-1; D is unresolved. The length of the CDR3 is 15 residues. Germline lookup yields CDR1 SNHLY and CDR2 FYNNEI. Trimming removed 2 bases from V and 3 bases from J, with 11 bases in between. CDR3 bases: TGTGCCAGCAGTGAACAGGCCACAATCTACAATGAGCAGTTCTTC. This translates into CASSEQATIYNEQFF. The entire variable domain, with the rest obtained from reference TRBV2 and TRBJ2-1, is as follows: EPEVTQTPSHQVTQMGQEVILRCVPISNHLYFYWYRQILGQKVEFLVSFYNNEISEKSEIFDDQFSVERPDGSNFTLKIRSTKLEDSAMYFCASSEQATIYNEQFFGPGTRLTVL.

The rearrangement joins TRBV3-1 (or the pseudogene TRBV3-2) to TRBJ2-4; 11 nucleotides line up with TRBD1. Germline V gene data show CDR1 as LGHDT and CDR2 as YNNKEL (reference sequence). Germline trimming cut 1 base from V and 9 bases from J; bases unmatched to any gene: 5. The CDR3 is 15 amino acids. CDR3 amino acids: CASSQGDRGWGIQYF. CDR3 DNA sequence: TGTGCCAGCAGCCAAGGGGACAGGGGGTGGGGCATTCAGTACTTC.

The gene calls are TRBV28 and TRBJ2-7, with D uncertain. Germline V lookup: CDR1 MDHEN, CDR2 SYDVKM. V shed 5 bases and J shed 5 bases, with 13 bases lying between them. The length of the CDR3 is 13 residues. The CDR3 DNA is TGTGCCAGCAGTCGCGCGTTCTTCGACGAGCAGTACTTC. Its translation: CASSRAFFDEQYF.

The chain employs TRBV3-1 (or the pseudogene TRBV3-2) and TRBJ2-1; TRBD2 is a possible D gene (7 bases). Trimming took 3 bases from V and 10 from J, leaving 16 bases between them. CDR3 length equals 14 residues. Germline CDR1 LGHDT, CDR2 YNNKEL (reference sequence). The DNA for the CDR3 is TGTGCCAGCAGCCAGGGGGGGCCTGCATTAGAGCAGTTCTTC. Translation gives CASSQGGPALEQFF.

The CDR3 spells CASSQGTGETEAFF. The CDR3 nucleotides read TGCGCCAGCAGCCAAGGGACAGGGGAAACTGAAGCTTTCTTT. The rearrangement links TRBV5-1 to TRBJ1-1, with 10 nucleotides matching TRBD1. V shed 4 bases and J 5 bases; nucleotides not matched to a gene: 5. The CDR3 spans 14 residues. Germline values: CDR1 SGHRS, CDR2 YFSETQ.

The CDR3 here is CATSRNRGAEAFF. Written as DNA, the CDR3 is TGTGCCACCAGCAGAAACAGGGGGGCTGAAGCTTTCTTT. The chain uses TRBV15 and TRBJ1-1; 8 nucleotides agree with TRBD1. The V gene's germline CDR1 is LNHNV and CDR2 YYDKDF (reference sequence). The V gene end was trimmed by 2 bases and the J gene end by 6 bases; junction bases not matched to a gene: 2. This CDR3 has 13 amino acids.

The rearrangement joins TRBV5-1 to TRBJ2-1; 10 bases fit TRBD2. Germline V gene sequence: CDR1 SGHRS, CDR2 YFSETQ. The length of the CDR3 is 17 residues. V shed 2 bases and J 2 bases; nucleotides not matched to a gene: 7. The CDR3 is CASSFGLAGAPYNEQFF. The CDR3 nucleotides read TGCGCCAGCAGCTTCGGGCTAGCGGGGGCCCCCTACAATGAGCAGTTCTTC.